This TCR beta chain is from a study of identical twins. Broader study findings: Beta out-of-frame sequences displayed a weaker excess of sharing between twins.

Comments on this clonotype: As yet, its antigen is unknown.

CDR3 length: 16 residues. Deletions cut 11 bases from V and 3 bases from J, with 26 bases between. A template switching step contributed a universal primer site, while unique molecular identifiers were present in the cDNA. TCRdb reanalysed the 5' RACE reads using MiXCR and keeps one entry per CDR3 protein. The sample records hundreds of thousands of distinct CDR3 sequences, around 9.6% being singletons. The sequenced sample was memory (CD45RO+) T cells sorted from blood. This sequence was found in a woman younger than 35 in good health. The chain is built from TRBV23-1 and TRBJ2-7, with D possibly matching TRBD1 (5 bases). TRBV23-1 is an ORF, and what it does is uncertain. CDR3 residues: CAVSLGRPHWHYEQYF. CDR3 nucleotide sequence: TGCGCCGTCAGCTTGGGGCGGCCGCACTGGCACTACGAGCAGTACTTC.